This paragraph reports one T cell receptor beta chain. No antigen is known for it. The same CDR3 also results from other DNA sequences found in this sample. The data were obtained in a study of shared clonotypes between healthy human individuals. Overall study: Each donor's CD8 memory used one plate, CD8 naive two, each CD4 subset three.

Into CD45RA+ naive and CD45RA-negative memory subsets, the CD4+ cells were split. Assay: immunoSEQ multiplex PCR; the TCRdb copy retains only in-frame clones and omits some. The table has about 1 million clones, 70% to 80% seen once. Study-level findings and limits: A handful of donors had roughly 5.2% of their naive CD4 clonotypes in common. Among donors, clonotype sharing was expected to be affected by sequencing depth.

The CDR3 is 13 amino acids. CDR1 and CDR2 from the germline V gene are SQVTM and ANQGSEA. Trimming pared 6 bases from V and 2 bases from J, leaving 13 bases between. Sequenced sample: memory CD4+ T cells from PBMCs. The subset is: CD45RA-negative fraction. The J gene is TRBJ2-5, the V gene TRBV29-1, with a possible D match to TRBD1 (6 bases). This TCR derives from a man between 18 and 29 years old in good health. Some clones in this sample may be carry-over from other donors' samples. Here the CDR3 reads CSVVDSLQETQYF. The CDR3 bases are TGCAGCGTCGTGGACAGCCTTCAAGAGACCCAGTACTTC.